These T cell receptor beta chains were read from a single sample in a study of CD8+ T cells in alopecia areata. Using immunoSEQ multiplex PCR, the repertoire was profiled, and TCRdb retains in-frame clones only, with some absent. The table shows 170,000 or so clones, with over 50% occurring only once. Specimen: CD4+ T cells sorted from blood, collected at week 0. These receptors originate from a human donor with alopecia areata. Each CDR3 is given with its conserved first and last residue. D genes are given only for firm matches. Size is omitted from some rows. Given values are once, few, many or a class for expanded clones.

clone_size,d_call,j_call,v_call,cdr3_aa,cdr3_nt
NA,NA,TRBJ1-4,TRBV7-9,CASSLGAPTNEKLFF,TGTGCCAGCAGCCTAGGGGCCCCAACTAATGAAAAACTGTTTTTT
NA,NA,TRBJ2-3,TRBV2,CASQTGFYTDTQYF,TGTGCCAGTCAGACGGGGTTTTACACAGATACGCAGTATTTT
few,NA,TRBJ1-2,TRBV7-9,CASSARMAPVGYTF,TGTGCCAGCAGTGCCCGTATGGCGCCGGTTGGCTACACCTTC
NA,TRBD1,TRBJ2-3,TRBV9,CASSVHPGTGLYSTDTQYF,TGTGCCAGCAGCGTACACCCCGGGACAGGGCTCTATAGCACAGATACGCAGTATTTT
few,TRBD1,TRBJ1-1,TRBV5-1,CASRGPQPRGNTEAFF,TGCGCCAGTAGGGGGCCGCAACCCAGGGGGAACACTGAAGCTTTCTTT
NA,NA,TRBJ1-2,TRBV5-1,CASSPQGYGYTF,TGCGCCAGCAGCCCTCAGGGGTATGGCTACACCTTC
few,TRBD1,TRBJ1-2,TRBV6-5,CASRDRGHLYGYTF,TGTGCCAGCAGGGACAGGGGGCACCTCTATGGCTACACCTTC
NA,TRBD2,TRBJ2-1,TRBV6-5,CASRKLAGAPNEQFF,TGTGCCAGCAGGAAACTAGCGGGGGCGCCTAATGAGCAGTTCTTC
once,NA,TRBJ2-3,TRBV7-2,CASSLALPRTDTQYF,TGTGCCAGCAGCTTAGCGCTCCCAAGGACAGATACGCAGTATTTT
NA,NA,TRBJ1-1,TRBV30,CAWSWGVGRAEAFF,TGTGCCTGGAGTTGGGGGGTGGGGCGCGCTGAAGCTTTCTTT
NA,NA,TRBJ1-1,TRBV4-2,CASSQAGGNTEAFF,TGTGCCAGCAGCCAGGCAGGAGGGAACACTGAAGCTTTCTTT
NA,TRBD2,TRBJ2-2,TRBV29-1,CSAQQASGGAGTGELFF,TGCAGCGCCCAGCAGGCTAGCGGGGGGGCCGGCACCGGGGAGCTGTTTTTT
NA,TRBD2,TRBJ2-3,TRBV30,CAWSRAGGAYTQYF,TGTGCCTGGAGTAGGGCCGGGGGGGCGTATACGCAGTATTTT
NA,NA,TRBJ1-1,TRBV29-1,CSVERDGQMNTEAFF,TGCAGCGTAGAAAGGGACGGCCAAATGAACACTGAAGCTTTCTTT
NA,TRBD2,TRBJ2-3,TRBV14,CASSLLAGETTDTQYF,TGTGCCAGCAGCCTTCTAGCGGGGGAGACCACAGATACGCAGTATTTT
NA,NA,TRBJ2-7,TRBV29-1,CSVEEGAYEQYF,TGCAGCGTTGAGGAGGGGGCCTACGAGCAGTACTTC
few,TRBD1,TRBJ1-2,TRBV29-1,CSAGEWDRGATGYTF,TGCAGCGCCGGAGAATGGGACAGGGGCGCTACCGGCTACACCTTC
NA,TRBD2,TRBJ2-3,TRBV10-3,CAISLLAGGSTDTQYF,TGTGCCATCAGCCTATTGGCGGGGGGGAGCACAGATACGCAGTATTTT
NA,TRBD2,TRBJ2-3,TRBV25-1,CASSEGRLAGANTQYF,TGTGCCAGCAGTGAAGGAAGACTAGCGGGGGCTAATACGCAGTATTTT
NA,NA,TRBJ1-2,TRBV6-5,CASSYSKGNYGYTF,TGTGCCAGCAGTTACTCGAAGGGCAACTATGGCTACACCTTC
few,NA,TRBJ1-5,TRBV23-1,CASSQSLVGVLNQPQHF,TGCGCCAGCAGTCAATCTCTAGTGGGGGTTTTGAATCAGCCCCAGCATTTT
NA,NA,TRBJ2-7,TRBV29-1,CSVVVRGGSYEQYF,TGCAGCGTTGTAGTCCGGGGAGGCTCCTACGAGCAGTACTTC
few,TRBD1,TRBJ1-1,TRBV29-1,CSVPGTGFNTEAFF,TGCAGCGTCCCCGGGACAGGGTTTAACACTGAAGCTTTCTTT
NA,NA,TRBJ1-1,TRBV29-1,CSALLNTEAFF,TGCAGCGCATTATTGAACACTGAAGCTTTCTTT
NA,NA,TRBJ2-5,TRBV5-4,CASSPNLQETQYF,TGTGCCAGCAGCCCAAACTTGCAAGAGACCCAGTACTTC
NA,NA,TRBJ2-3,TRBV7-2,CASSSMNGVDTQYF,TGTGCCAGCAGCTCTATGAACGGGGTCGATACGCAGTATTTT
NA,TRBD2,TRBJ2-3,TRBV29-1,CSVVIGIQLAGGDTQYF,TGCAGCGTTGTAATAGGGATCCAATTAGCGGGGGGAGATACGCAGTATTTT
NA,NA,TRBJ2-6,TRBV4-1,CASSQVSGFGANVLTF,TGCGCCAGCAGCCAAGTCTCCGGGTTTGGGGCCAACGTCCTGACTTTC
NA,NA,TRBJ1-6,TRBV30,CAWSQGSPLHF,TGTGCCTGGAGTCAAGGATCACCCCTCCACTTT
NA,TRBD2,TRBJ2-1,TRBV15,CATSAGGAKEQFF,TGTGCCACCAGCGCGGGGGGGGCGAAAGAGCAGTTCTTC
few,NA,TRBJ1-4,TRBV11-2,CASSDRRNSNEKLFF,TGTGCCAGCAGCGACAGACGGAATTCTAATGAAAAACTGTTTTTT
NA,NA,TRBJ1-1,TRBV27,CASSFTGVGMVTEAFF,TGTGCCAGCAGTTTCACTGGTGTGGGGATGGTCACTGAAGCTTTCTTT
NA,TRBD1,TRBJ2-5,TRBV30,CAWTTGTAQETQYF,TGTGCCTGGACCACCGGGACAGCTCAAGAGACCCAGTACTTC
NA,NA,TRBJ2-3,TRBV28,CASSSWPVTDTQYF,TGTGCCAGCAGTTCTTGGCCAGTCACAGATACGCAGTATTTT
NA,NA,TRBJ2-4,TRBV29-1,CSGLVVAKNIQYF,TGCAGCGGCCTCGTGGTAGCCAAAAACATTCAGTACTTC
NA,TRBD1,TRBJ1-6,TRBV30,CAWSKTGQYNSPLHF,TGTGCCTGGAGTAAAACGGGACAGTATAATTCACCCCTCCACTTT
NA,NA,TRBJ2-7,TRBV5-1,CASSSRTENYEQYF,TGCGCCAGCAGCTCTAGGACAGAAAACTACGAGCAGTACTTC
NA,NA,TRBJ1-5,TRBV20-1,CSARRGKPQHF,TGCAGTGCTAGGAGGGGGAAACCCCAGCATTTT
NA,TRBD1,TRBJ1-1,TRBV7-9,CASSLAHLRGEAFF,TGTGCCAGCAGCTTAGCACACCTCAGGGGGGAAGCTTTCTTT
NA,NA,TRBJ1-2,TRBV27,CASSFWGGDGYTF,TGTGCCAGCAGTTTTTGGGGGGGCGACGGCTACACCTTC
NA,TRBD2,TRBJ2-5,TRBV6-5,CASYSGGEETQYF,TGTGCCAGCTATAGCGGGGGTGAGGAGACCCAGTACTTC
NA,NA,TRBJ1-1,TRBV7-9,CASSFGANTEAFF,TGTGCCAGCAGCTTCGGTGCCAACACTGAAGCTTTCTTT
NA,TRBD2,TRBJ2-2,TRBV29-1,CSVDDPGGPTAGELFF,TGCAGCGTTGACGATCCGGGAGGGCCAACTGCCGGGGAGCTGTTTTTT
few,NA,TRBJ2-1,TRBV10-3,CAISSSPGKDEQFF,TGTGCCATCAGCAGTAGTCCAGGGAAAGATGAGCAGTTCTTC
few,TRBD1,TRBJ1-2,TRBV2,CASSDPAGGINYGYTF,TGTGCCAGCAGTGATCCAGCAGGGGGAATCAACTATGGCTACACCTTC
NA,NA,TRBJ1-6,TRBV2,CASSPDRPHNSPLHF,TGTGCCAGCAGTCCCGACAGGCCGCATAATTCACCCCTCCACTTT
NA,NA,TRBJ1-1,TRBV28,CASSQVSTEAFF,TGTGCCAGCAGCCAAGTTTCCACTGAAGCTTTCTTT
once,TRBD1,TRBJ1-2,TRBV5-4,CASSLGQGDYGYTF,TGTGCCAGCAGCTTGGGACAGGGAGACTATGGCTACACCTTC
NA,NA,TRBJ1-5,TRBV29-1,CSVVGRGNQPQHF,TGCAGCGTTGTCGGGAGGGGGAATCAGCCCCAGCATTTT
NA,NA,TRBJ2-2,TRBV9,CASSVEGVRNTGELFF,TGTGCCAGCAGCGTAGAGGGGGTAAGGAACACCGGGGAGCTGTTTTTT